The 13 T cell receptor beta chains listed next were all sequenced from one sample in a study of human T cells and chemical hapten exposure. Specified time point: patch test 2, 6 weeks after DPC sensitization. The treatment was: therapeutic diphenylcyclopropenone sensitization with weekly scalp DPC. TCRdb fed the RACE reads into MiXCR, producing one record per CDR3 protein. The profile shows 100,000 or so distinct CDR3 sequences, about 9.3% of them singletons. The source material was whole blood, sampled in connection with sensitization to the hapten diphenylcyclopropenone (DPC). The receptors shown here come from a woman in her forties with alopecia areata. Some clones in this sample may be carry-over from other donors' samples.

The J gene is TRBJ2-3, the V gene TRBV29-1; unclear D gene. Between the trimmed V and J ends, which lost 7 bases and 2 bases, there was a span of 16 bases. The CDR3 length is 14 residues. CDR1 SQVTM and CDR2 ANQGSEA come from the germline V gene. In DNA, the CDR3 is TGCAGCGGGAGAAAAGAAGGGTTCACAGATACGCAGTATTTT. Protein: CSGRKEGFTDTQYF.

The chain employs TRBV6-2 or TRBV6-3 and TRBJ2-1; 8 nucleotides line up with TRBD1. The CDR3 sequence is 16 residues long. Looked up from germline, CDR1 is MNHEY and CDR2 is SVGEGT. V lost 6 bases, J lost 8 bases, and 15 bases stayed unmatched. CDR3 in amino acids: CASSLSTGVGSDEQFF. In nucleotides, the CDR3 is TGTGCCAGCAGCCTCTCGACAGGGGTCGGCTCGGATGAGCAGTTCTTC.

This chain connects TRBV7-6 to TRBJ1-1, with D uncertain. The CDR3 loop spans 12 amino acids. The V end was cut by 4 bases, the J end by 7 bases, with 10 bases between. CDR1 and CDR2 (germline): SGHVS, FNYEAQ. The CDR3 loop reads CASSSAAGEAFF. CDR3 in DNA: TGTGCCAGCAGCTCTGCCGCCGGTGAAGCTTTCTTT.

The gene calls are TRBV20-1 and TRBJ1-3; perhaps TRBD1 as D (5 bases). The CDR3 contains 13 residues. Per the germline V gene, CDR1 is DFQATT and CDR2 is SNEGSKA (reference sequence). V was trimmed by 4 bases and J by 7 bases, leaving 14 bases between them. CDR3 residues: CSAKLSGSNTIYF. As DNA, the CDR3 is TGCAGTGCTAAGCTTTCAGGGTCGAACACCATATATTTT.

In its sample, this clonotype was seen many times. The rearrangement links TRBV4-1 to TRBJ2-5; D is possibly TRBD2 (5 bases). V was cut by 0 bases and J by 5 bases, with 13 bases left in between. CDR3 length equals 15 residues. Germline V lookup: CDR1 MGHRA, CDR2 YSYEKL. In DNA, the CDR3 is TGCGCCAGCAGCCAAGACCGGCTAGCAGTGGAGACCCAGTACTTC. Encoded protein: CASSQDRLAVETQYF.

V and J are TRBV27 and TRBJ1-2; tentative D call: TRBD1 (5 bases). The CDR3 totals 12 residues. V lost 6 bases and J lost 4, with 9 bases in between. Germline CDR1 is MNHEY and CDR2 is SMNVEV (reference sequence). The CDR3 DNA reads as TGTGCCAGCAGGCAGGGAGGCTATGGCTACACCTTC. Its translation: CASRQGGYGYTF.

The V gene is TRBV21-1, the J gene TRBJ2-5; TRBD1, the table's D call, lacks a check against the DNA. TRBV21-1 counts as a pseudogene. The CDR3 sequence is 16 residues long. The CDR3 nucleotides read TGTGCCAGCAGCAAAGAGACAGGTTTGCCAAAAGAGACCCAGTACTTC. Its protein is CASSKETGLPKETQYF.

This clonotype has a count of ten or more. CDR3 amino acids: CASSQDRRGYEQYF. CDR3 nucleotide sequence: TGTGCCAGCAGCCAAGATAGGCGGGGCTACGAGCAGTACTTC. The genes are TRBV3-1 and TRBJ2-7; tentative D call: TRBD2 (6 bases). V dropped 0 bases and J dropped 3 bases, with 9 bases sitting between them. This CDR3 has 14 residues. Germline V gives CDR1 LGHDT, CDR2 YNNKEL (reference sequence).

V and J are TRBV24-1 and TRBJ2-3; D call uncertain. The V and J ends lost 0 bases and 3 bases respectively, with 9 bases between them. The V gene's germline CDR1 is KGHDR and CDR2 SFDVKD. CDR3 length: 15 amino acids. For the CDR3, the DNA is TGTGCCACCAGTGATTTGAAGGGTGGGACAGATACGCAGTATTTT. This codes for CATSDLKGGTDTQYF.

This clonotype was seen repeatedly, ten times or more. J is TRBJ2-1 and V is TRBV6-2 or TRBV6-3; D ambiguous. V was trimmed by 4 bases and J by 9 bases, leaving 7 bases between them. The length of the CDR3 is 11 residues. CDR1 is MNHEY, CDR2 SVGEGT, per germline. The CDR3 spells CASSLFSEQFF. The DNA for the CDR3 is TGTGCCAGCAGTTTATTTAGTGAGCAGTTCTTC.

In its sample, this clonotype was seen many times. The chain employs TRBV6-4 and TRBJ1-1; D not resolved. Trimming left V 5 bases short and J 1 base short, with 8 bases between. The CDR3 is 13 amino acids. From germline, CDR1 is MRHNA and CDR2 SNTAGT. CDR3 nucleotide sequence: TGTGCCAGCAGTCGCGAGGAGAACACTGAAGCTTTCTTT. Protein sequence: CASSREENTEAFF.

This clonotype was detected only a few times. The chain carries TRBV28 and TRBJ2-7; TRBD2 matches at 7 bases. Germline CDR1 reads MDHEN; CDR2 reads SYDVKM. This CDR3 has 13 amino acids. Unmatched junction bases numbered 9, after V lost 6 bases and J lost 7 bases. The CDR3, as DNA: TGTGCCAGCAGACGGGAGGCTCGACAGGAGCAGTACTTC. Amino acid sequence: CASRREARQEQYF.

This clonotype has just a few counts. This sequence joins TRBV28 and TRBJ2-5, with D hard to call. Germline lookup yields CDR1 MDHEN and CDR2 SYDVKM. Trimming took off 10 bases at V and 2 bases at J, with 11 bases between the two ends. CDR3 size: 12 residues. CDR3 region: CATMDRQETQYF. CDR3 sequence (DNA): TGTGCCACCATGGACCGACAAGAGACCCAGTACTTC.